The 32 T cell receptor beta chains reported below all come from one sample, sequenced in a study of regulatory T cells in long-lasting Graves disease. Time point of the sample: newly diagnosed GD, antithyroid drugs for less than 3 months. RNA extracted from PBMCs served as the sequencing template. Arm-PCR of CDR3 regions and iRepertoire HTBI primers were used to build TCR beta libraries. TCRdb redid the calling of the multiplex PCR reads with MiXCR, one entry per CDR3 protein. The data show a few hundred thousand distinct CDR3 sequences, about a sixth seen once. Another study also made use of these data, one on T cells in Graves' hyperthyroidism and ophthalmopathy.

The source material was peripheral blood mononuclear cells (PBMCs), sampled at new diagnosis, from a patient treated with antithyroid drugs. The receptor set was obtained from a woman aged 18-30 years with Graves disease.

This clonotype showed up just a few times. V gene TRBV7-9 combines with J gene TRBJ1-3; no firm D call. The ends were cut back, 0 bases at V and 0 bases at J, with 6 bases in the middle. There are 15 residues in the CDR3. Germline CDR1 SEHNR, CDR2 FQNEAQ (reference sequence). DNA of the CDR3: TGTGCCAGCAGCTTAGCGGCCAGCTCTGGAAACACCATATATTTT. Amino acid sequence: CASSLAASSGNTIYF.

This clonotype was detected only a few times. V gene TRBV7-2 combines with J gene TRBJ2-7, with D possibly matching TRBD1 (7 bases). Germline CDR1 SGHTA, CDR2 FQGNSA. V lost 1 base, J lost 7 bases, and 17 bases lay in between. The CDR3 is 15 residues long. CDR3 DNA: TGTGCCAGCAGCTTAGGGCTAGCGAGGGGGCTTGAGCAGTACTTC. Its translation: CASSLGLARGLEQYF.

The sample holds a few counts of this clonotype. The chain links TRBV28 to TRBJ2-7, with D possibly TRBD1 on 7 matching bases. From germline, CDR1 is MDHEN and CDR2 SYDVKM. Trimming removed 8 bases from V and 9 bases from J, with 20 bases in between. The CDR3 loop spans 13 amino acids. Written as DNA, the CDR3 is TGTGCCAGCCGCGGGACAGACACACCCGGGCAGTACTTC. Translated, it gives CASRGTDTPGQYF. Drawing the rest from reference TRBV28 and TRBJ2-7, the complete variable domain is DVKVTQSSRYLVKRTGEKVFLECVQDMDHENMFWYRQDPGLGLRLIYFSYDVKMKEKGDIPEGYSVSREKKERFSLILESASTNQTSMYLCASRGTDTPGQYFGPGTRLTVT.

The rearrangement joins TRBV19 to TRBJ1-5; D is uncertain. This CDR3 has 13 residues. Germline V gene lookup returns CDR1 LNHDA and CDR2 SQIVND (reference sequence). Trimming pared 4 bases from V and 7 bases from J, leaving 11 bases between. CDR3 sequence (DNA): TGTGCCAGTAGTACTGCGGGTCTGCAGCCCCAGCATTTT. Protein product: CASSTAGLQPQHF.

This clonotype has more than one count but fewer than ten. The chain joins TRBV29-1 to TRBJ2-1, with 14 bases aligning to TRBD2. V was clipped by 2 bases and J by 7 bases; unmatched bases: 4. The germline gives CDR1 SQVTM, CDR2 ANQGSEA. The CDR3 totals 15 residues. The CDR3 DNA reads TGCAGCGTTGAACGGGGACTAGCGGGAGTGAATGAGCAGTTCTTC. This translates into CSVERGLAGVNEQFF.

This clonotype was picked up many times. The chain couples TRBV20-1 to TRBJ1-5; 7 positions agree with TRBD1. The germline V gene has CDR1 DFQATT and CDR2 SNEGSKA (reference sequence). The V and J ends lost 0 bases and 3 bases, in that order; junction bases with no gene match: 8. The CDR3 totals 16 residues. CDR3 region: CSARDGRTGNNQPQHF. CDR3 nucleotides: TGCAGTGCTAGAGATGGAAGGACAGGTAACAATCAGCCCCAGCATTTT.

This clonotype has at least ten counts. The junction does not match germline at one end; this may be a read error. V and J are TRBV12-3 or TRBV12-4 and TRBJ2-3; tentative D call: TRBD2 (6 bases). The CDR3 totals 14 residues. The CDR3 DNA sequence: TGTGCCAGCATTTTAGGAGGGGCTGCAGATACGCAGTATTTT. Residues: CASILGGAADTQYF.

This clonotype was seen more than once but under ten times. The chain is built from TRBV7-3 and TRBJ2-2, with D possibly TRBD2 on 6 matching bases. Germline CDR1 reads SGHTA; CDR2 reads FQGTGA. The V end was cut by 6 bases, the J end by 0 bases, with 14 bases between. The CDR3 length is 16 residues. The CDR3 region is CASSSLGGSNTGELFF. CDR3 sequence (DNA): TGTGCCAGCAGTTCCCTGGGAGGTTCGAACACCGGGGAGCTGTTTTTT.

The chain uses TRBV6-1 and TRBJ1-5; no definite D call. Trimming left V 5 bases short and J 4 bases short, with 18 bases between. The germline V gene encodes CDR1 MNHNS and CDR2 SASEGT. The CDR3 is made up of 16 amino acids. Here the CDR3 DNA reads TGTGCCAGCAGTACTCCGGAACGGGGAGTTAATCAGCCCCAGCATTTT. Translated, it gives CASSTPERGVNQPQHF.

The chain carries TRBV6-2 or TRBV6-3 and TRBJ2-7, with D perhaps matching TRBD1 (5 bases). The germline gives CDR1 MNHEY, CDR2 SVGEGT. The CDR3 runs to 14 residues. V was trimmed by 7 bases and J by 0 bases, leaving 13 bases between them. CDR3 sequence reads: CASMRQLSSYEQYF. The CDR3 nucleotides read TGTGCCAGCATGAGACAGCTGAGCTCCTACGAGCAGTACTTC.

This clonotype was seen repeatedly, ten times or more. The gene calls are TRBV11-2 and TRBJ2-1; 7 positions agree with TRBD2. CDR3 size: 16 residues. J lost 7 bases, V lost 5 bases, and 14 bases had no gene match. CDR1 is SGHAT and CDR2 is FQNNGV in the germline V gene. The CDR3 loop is CASSDLGGPFRNEQFF. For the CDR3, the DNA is TGTGCCAGCAGCGATCTGGGAGGGCCCTTTCGAAATGAGCAGTTCTTC.

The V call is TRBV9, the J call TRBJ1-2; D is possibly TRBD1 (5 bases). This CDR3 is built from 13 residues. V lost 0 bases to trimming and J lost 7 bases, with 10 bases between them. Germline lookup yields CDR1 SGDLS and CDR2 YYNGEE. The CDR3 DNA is TGTGCCAGCAGCGTAGGTCAGGGAGGTGGCTACACCTTC. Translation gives CASSVGQGGGYTF.

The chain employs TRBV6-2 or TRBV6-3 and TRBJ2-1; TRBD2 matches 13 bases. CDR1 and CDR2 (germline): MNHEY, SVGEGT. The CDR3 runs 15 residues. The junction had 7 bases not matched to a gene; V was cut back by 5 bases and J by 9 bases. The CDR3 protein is CASSVTSGRRSEQFF. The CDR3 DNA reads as TGTGCCAGCAGTGTGACTAGCGGGAGGCGGAGTGAGCAGTTCTTC.

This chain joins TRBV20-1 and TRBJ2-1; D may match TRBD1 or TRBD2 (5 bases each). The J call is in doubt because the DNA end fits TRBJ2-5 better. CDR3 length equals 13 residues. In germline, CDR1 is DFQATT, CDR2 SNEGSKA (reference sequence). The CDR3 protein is CSALDKGSNDQYF. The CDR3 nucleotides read TGCAGTGCTCTCGATAAGGGGAGCAATGACCAGTACTTC.

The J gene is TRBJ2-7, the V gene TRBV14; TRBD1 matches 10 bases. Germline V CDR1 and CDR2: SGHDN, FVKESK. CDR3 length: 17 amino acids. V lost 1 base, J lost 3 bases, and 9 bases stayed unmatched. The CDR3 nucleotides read TGTGCCAGCAGCCAAGTCCTCCCCGGGACAGGGGTCTACGAGCAGTACTTC. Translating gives CASSQVLPGTGVYEQYF.

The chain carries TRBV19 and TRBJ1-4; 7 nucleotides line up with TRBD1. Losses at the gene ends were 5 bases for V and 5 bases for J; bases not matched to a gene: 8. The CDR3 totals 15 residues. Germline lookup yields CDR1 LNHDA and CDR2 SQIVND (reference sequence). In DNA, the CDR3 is TGTGCCAGTAGTCCTTTCGGGGGACAGAATGAAAAACTGTTTTTT. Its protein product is CASSPFGGQNEKLFF.

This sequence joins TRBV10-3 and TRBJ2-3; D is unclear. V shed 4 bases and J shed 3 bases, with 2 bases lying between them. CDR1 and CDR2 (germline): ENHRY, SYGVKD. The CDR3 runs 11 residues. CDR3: CAISGTDTQYF. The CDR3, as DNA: TGTGCCATCAGTGGAACAGATACGCAGTATTTT.

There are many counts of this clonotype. The DNA of the CDR3 is TGCAGCGTTGAAGGGCGTCTAGCGGGAGTCGGTGAGACCCAGTACTTC. This codes for CSVEGRLAGVGETQYF. The chain links TRBV29-1 to TRBJ2-5, with 10 bases lining up with TRBD2. From germline, CDR1 is SQVTM and CDR2 ANQGSEA. J lost 5 bases, V lost 1 base, and 10 bases had no gene match. CDR3 length: 16 residues. The full variable domain, its missing parts supplied by reference TRBV29-1 and TRBJ2-5, is SAVISQKPSRDICQRGTSLTIQCQVDSQVTMMFWYRQQPGQSLTLIATANQGSEATYESGFVIDKFPISRPNLTFSTLTVSNMSPEDSSIYLCSVEGRLAGVGETQYFGPGTRLLVL.

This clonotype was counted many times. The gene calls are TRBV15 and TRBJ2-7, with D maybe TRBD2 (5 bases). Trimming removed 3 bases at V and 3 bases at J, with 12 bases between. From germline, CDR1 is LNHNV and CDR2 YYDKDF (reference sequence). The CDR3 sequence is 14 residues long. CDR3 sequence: CATSSDTEGYEQYF. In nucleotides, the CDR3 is TGTGCCACCAGCAGCGACACAGAGGGCTACGAGCAGTACTTC.

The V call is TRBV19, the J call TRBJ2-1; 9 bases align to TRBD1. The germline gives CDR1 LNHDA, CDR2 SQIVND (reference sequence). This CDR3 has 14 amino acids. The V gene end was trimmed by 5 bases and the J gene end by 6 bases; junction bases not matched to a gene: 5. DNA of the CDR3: TGTGCCAGTAGTCCTACAGGGGGCCGCAATGAGCAGTTCTTC. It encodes CASSPTGGRNEQFF.

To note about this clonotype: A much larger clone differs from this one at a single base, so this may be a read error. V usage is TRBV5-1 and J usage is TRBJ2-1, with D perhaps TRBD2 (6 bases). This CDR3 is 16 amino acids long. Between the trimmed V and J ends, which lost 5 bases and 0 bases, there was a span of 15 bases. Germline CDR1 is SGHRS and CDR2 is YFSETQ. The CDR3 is CASRSIGSRSYNEQFF. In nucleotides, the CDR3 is TGCGCCAGCAGGTCTATCGGGAGCCGCTCCTACAATGAGCAGTTCTTC. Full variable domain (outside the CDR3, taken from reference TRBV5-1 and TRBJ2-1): KAGVTQTPRYLIKTRGQQVTLSCSPISGHRSVSWYQQTPGQGLQFLFEYFSETQRNKGNFPGRFSGRQFSNSRSEMNVSTLELGDSALYLCASRSIGSRSYNEQFFGPGTRLTVL.

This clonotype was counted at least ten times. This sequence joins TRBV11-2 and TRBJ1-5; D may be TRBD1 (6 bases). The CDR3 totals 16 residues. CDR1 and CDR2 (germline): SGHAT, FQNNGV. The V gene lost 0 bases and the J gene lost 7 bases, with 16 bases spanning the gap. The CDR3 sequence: CASSLDLDPRGQPQHF. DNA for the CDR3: TGTGCCAGCAGCTTAGATCTGGACCCCAGGGGCCAGCCCCAGCATTTT.

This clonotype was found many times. CDR3 nucleotide sequence: TGTGCCAGCAGCTCACCAGCTGCCGGACAGGCCTACGAGCAGTACTTC. Amino acids: CASSSPAAGQAYEQYF. This chain joins TRBV7-9 and TRBJ2-7, with 7 nucleotides matching TRBD1. The length of the CDR3 is 16 residues. Trimming took 4 bases from V and 2 from J; bases not matched to a gene: 11. CDR1 and CDR2 from the germline V gene are SEHNR and FQNEAQ (reference sequence). The variable domain in full, completed from reference TRBV7-9 and TRBJ2-7, reads DTGVSQNPRHKITKRGQNVTFRCDPISEHNRLYWYRQTLGQGPEFLTYFQNEAQLEKSRLLSDRFSAERPKGSFSTLEIQRTEQGDSAMYLCASSSPAAGQAYEQYFGPGTRLTVT.

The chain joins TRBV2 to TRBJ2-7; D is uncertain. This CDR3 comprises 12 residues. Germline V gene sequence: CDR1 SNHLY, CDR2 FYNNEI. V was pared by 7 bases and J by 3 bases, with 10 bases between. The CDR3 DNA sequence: TGTGCCAGCATGCAGGCCCTCTACGAGCAGTACTTC. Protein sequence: CASMQALYEQYF.

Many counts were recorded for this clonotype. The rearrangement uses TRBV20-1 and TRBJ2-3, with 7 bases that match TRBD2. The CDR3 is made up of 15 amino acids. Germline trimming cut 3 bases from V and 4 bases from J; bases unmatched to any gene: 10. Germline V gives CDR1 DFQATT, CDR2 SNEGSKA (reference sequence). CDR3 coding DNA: TGCAGTGCTAGTGGTGGTGGCGGGAGCGCAGATACGCAGTATTTT. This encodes CSASGGGGSADTQYF.

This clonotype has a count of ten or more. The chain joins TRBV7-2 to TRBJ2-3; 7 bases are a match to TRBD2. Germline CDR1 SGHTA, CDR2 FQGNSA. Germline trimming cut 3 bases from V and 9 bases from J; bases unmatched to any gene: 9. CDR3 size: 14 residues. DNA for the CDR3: TGTGCCAGCAGCTTGGGGCGGGAGCAAGGCACGCAGTATTTT. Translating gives CASSLGREQGTQYF.

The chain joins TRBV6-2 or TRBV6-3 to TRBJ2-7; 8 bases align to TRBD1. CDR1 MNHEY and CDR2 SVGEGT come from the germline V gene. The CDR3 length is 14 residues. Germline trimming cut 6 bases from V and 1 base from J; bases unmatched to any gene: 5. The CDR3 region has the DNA TGTGCCAGCAGCGGGACAGGATTTTCCTACGAGCAGTACTTC. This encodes CASSGTGFSYEQYF.

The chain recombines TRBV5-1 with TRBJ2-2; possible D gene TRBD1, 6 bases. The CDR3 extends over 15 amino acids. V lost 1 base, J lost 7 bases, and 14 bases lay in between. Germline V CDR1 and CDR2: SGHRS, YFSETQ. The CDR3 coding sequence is TGCGCCAGCAGCTTGTCGATACAGGGCCTCGGGGAGCTGTTTTTT. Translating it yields CASSLSIQGLGELFF. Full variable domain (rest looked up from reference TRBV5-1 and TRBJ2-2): KAGVTQTPRYLIKTRGQQVTLSCSPISGHRSVSWYQQTPGQGLQFLFEYFSETQRNKGNFPGRFSGRQFSNSRSEMNVSTLELGDSALYLCASSLSIQGLGELFFGEGSRLTVL.

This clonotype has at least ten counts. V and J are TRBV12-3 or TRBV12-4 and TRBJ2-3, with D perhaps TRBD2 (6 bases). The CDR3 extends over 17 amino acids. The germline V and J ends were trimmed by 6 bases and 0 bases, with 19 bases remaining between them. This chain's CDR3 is CASRSQIIAASTDTQYF. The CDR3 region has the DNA TGTGCCAGCAGGTCCCAAATTATAGCGGCTAGCACAGATACGCAGTATTTT.

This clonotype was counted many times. The CDR3 spells CASRIERTTQYF. The CDR3 region has the DNA TGTGCCAGCAGGATAGAAAGGACTACGCAGTACTTC. The chain is built from TRBV6-1 and TRBJ2-7; TRBD2 might be the D (6 bases). The CDR3 is 12 residues long. V gave up 6 bases and J gave up 9 bases, with 15 bases separating them. Germline V gene lookup returns CDR1 MNHNS and CDR2 SASEGT.

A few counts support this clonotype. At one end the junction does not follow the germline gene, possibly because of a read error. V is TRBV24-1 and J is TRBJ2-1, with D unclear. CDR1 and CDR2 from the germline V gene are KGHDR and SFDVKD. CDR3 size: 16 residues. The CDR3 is CATSDPLKSSYNEQFF. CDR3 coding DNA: TGTGCCACCAGTGACCCGCTCAAGAGCTCCTATAATGAGCAGTTCTTC.

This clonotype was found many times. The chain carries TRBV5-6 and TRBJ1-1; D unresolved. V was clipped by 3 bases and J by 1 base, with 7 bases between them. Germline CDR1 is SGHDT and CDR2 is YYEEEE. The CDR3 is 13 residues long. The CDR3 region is CASSWETNTEAFF. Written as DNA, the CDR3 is TGTGCCAGCAGCTGGGAGACGAACACTGAAGCTTTCTTT. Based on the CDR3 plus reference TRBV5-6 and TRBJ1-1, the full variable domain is DAGVTQSPTHLIKTRGQQVTLRCSPKSGHDTVSWYQQALGQGPQFIFQYYEEEERQRGNFPDRFSGHQFPNYSSELNVNALLLGDSALYLCASSWETNTEAFFGQGTRLTVV.